The sequence of this T cell receptor (beta chain) was determined in a study of cytomegalovirus exposure and HLA in healthy donors. Study context: In terms of ancestry, the Caucasian-associated cluster contained roughly 80% of the approximately 420 genotyped donors. The study's findings and limits: For most subjects, TCR beta sequences were reported to predict HLA-A and HLA-B alleles with accuracy.

This CDR3 is built from 13 residues. V was pared by 4 bases and J by 1 base, with 7 bases between. Germline V lookup: CDR1 GTSNPN, CDR2 SVGIG (reference sequence). For this clone: The antigen remains unidentified.

With 60 Vbeta and 13 Jbeta primers, the PCR was carried out. In the source study's methods: About 11 million of the approximately 80 million unique TCR beta chains counted in a later analysis were shared. Libraries were prepared by immunoSEQ multiplex PCR; TCRdb keeps only in-frame clonotypes and omits some of them. V and J calls and clone size follow that table, whereas D and trimming were derived from the DNA. The sample records roughly 120,000 clones, under 90% being singletons. The chain links TRBV30 to TRBJ2-2, with D unclear. The sequence came from a middle-aged woman in good health and CMV-seronegative. The sequencing input was PBMCs. CDR3 in DNA: TGTGCCTGGACGGCAGGGAACACCGGGGAGCTGTTTTTT. This codes for CAWTAGNTGELFF. The full variable domain, completed using reference TRBV30 and TRBJ2-2, is SQTIHQWPATLVQPVGSPLSLECTVEGTSNPNLYWYRQAAGRGLQLLFYSVGIGQISSEVPQNLSASRPQDRQFILSSKKLLLSDSGFYLCAWTAGNTGELFFGEGSRLTVL.